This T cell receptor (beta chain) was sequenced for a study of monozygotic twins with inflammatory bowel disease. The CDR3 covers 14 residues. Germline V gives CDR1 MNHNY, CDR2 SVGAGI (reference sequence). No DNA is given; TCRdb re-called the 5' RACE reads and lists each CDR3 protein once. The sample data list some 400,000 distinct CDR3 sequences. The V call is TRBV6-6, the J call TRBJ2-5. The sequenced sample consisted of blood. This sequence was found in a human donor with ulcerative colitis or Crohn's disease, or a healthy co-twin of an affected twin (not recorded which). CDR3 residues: CASSYLTPGETQYF.